This T cell receptor beta chain was obtained from a study of CD8 T cells in ankylosing spondylitis (dated by TCRdb to 2017 to 2019). Broadly, across the study: To find TCR variants linked to disease, the study profiled T cell receptor beta repertoires in ankylosing spondylitis patients and healthy donors. Peripheral blood was sampled, and synovial fluid was additionally collected from ankylosing spondylitis patients. The full study cohort comprised 20 to 25 ankylosing spondylitis patients and roughly 100 healthy donors.

A note on this clonotype: The antigen it binds to is not known. No quality values exist for individual bases; no much larger clone is one base distant.

Sequencing relied on an Illumina HiSeq 2500. Quantitative 5'-RACE with molecular barcodes was used to prepare TCR beta libraries. Per the authors' processing: A new computational method based on a probabilistic model of VDJ rearrangement was used to identify disease-linked TCR variants. The public sequencing data were trimmed at Q25 with fastp and processed into clonotypes with MiXCR by TCRdb, which kept only in-frame beta chains. When rows share a CDR3 protein, they turn into one entry using the most common DNA and genes. The V and J calls reflect TCRdb's pipeline rather than the authors' work. For this sample the table gives about 150,000 distinct CDR3 sequences, of which approximately 32% were detected only once. Jointly, the top ten make up about 6% of the sample. For each ankylosing spondylitis patient, the synovial fluid sample was matched to a blood sample from that same patient. Results and caveats for the whole study, not just this receptor: Some TCR beta motif variants had previously been reported in synovial fluid and blood of reactive arthritis patients, which suggested common disease-initiation mechanisms. The disease-linked clones were reported to be significantly enriched in matched synovial fluid samples from ankylosing spondylitis patients. The disease-linked clones had a CD8+ phenotype and were found at relatively low frequencies in peripheral blood. Blood from ankylosing spondylitis patients appeared to be characterized by a TCR beta motif made up of several highly homologous amino acid variants.

Ends trimmed: V by 1 base, J by 8 bases; bases unmatched to a gene: 18. CDR1 SQVTM and CDR2 ANQGSEA are derived from the germline V gene. The CDR3 contains 18 residues, cysteine and phenylalanine counted. Of all the DNA, just the CDR3 is kept, 54 bases in frame from base 1. Input material: synovial fluid, either unsorted or a sorted T cell fraction (not recorded which). The rearranged chain carries TRBV29-1 and TRBJ2-3, and TRBD2 aligns with 10 junction nucleotides. This sequence was found in a male donor with ankylosing spondylitis. The CDR3 corresponds to CSVEVGTLAGVGTGTQYF. The bases are TGCAGCGTTGAAGTGGGAACCCTAGCGGGAGTGGGCACCGGTACGCAGTATTTT.